The rows below give T cell receptor beta chains drawn from one sample of a study of T cell clonotyping in hematopoietic cell transplantation. Some clones are missing from TCRdb's copy, which holds only in-frame ones; the method was immunoSEQ multiplex PCR. The profile shows over 15,000 clones, roughly 85% of them singletons. The material sequenced was peripheral blood mononuclear cells. These TCRs come from a woman between 40 and 50 years old in good health. Some clones in this sample may be carry-over from other donors' samples. Each CDR3 is given with its conserved first and last residue. The D gene is left open where the match is weak. Only some rows state a clone size, as once, few, many or a class for expanded clones.

cdr3_aa cdr3_nt v_call d_call j_call clone_size
CASSGGGGAPQYF TGTGCCAGCAGTGGGGGAGGGGGCGCCCCCCAGTACTTC TRBV2 - TRBJ2-5 -
CASSIATRNQPQHF TGTGCCAGTAGTATAGCTACCAGGAATCAGCCCCAGCATTTT TRBV19 - TRBJ1-5 -
CASSKRLAGERNIQYF TGTGCCAGCAGCAAGCGCCTCGCAGGGGAGAGGAACATTCAGTACTTC TRBV21-1 - TRBJ2-4 -
CASSSSDSASNRGYTF TGCGCCAGCAGCTCCTCGGACAGCGCCTCAAATAGAGGCTACACCTTC TRBV5-1 - TRBJ1-2 -
CASSQVVVRNEKLFF TGCGCCAGCAGCCAAGTTGTAGTAAGGAATGAAAAACTGTTTTTT TRBV4-3 - TRBJ1-4 -
CASRKTGVYEQYF TGTGCCAGCAGGAAGACAGGGGTCTACGAGCAGTACTTC TRBV6-5 TRBD1 TRBJ2-7 -
CAWSDGSGNTGELFF TGTGCCTGGAGTGACGGTAGCGGGAACACCGGGGAGCTGTTTTTT TRBV30 - TRBJ2-2 -
CASSLGPGQGSGTGELFF TGCGCCAGCAGCCTAGGCCCGGGACAGGGGAGTGGCACCGGGGAGCTGTTTTTT TRBV4-3 TRBD1 TRBJ2-2 -
CTSSQELAGVDYEQYF TGCACCAGCAGCCAAGAGCTAGCGGGAGTTGACTACGAGCAGTACTTC TRBV1 - TRBJ2-7 -
CASSVERKDTQYF TGTGCCAGCAGCGTAGAGCGAAAAGATACGCAGTATTTT TRBV9 - TRBJ2-3 -
CASSEAVRGGEQYF TGTGCCAGCAGTGAAGCGGTCAGGGGGGGCGAGCAGTACTTC TRBV2 - TRBJ2-7 -
CASSLVYSYEQYF TGTGCCAGCAGCTTAGTCTACTCCTACGAGCAGTACTTC TRBV7-2 - TRBJ2-7 once
CAWSPPSGTQYF TGTGCCTGGAGTCCCCCAAGCGGGACCCAGTACTTC TRBV30 - TRBJ2-5 -
CASSYLGHNQPQHF TGTGCCAGCAGTTATCTAGGCCACAATCAGCCCCAGCATTTT TRBV27 - TRBJ1-5 -
CASSDRTGAGQPQHF TGTGCCAGCAGTGATAGGACAGGGGCTGGTCAGCCCCAGCATTTT TRBV2 TRBD1 TRBJ1-5 -
CASSLGGGPRETQYF TGTGCCAGCAGCTTAGGGGGCGGGCCGCGGGAGACCCAGTACTTC TRBV7-2 - TRBJ2-5 -